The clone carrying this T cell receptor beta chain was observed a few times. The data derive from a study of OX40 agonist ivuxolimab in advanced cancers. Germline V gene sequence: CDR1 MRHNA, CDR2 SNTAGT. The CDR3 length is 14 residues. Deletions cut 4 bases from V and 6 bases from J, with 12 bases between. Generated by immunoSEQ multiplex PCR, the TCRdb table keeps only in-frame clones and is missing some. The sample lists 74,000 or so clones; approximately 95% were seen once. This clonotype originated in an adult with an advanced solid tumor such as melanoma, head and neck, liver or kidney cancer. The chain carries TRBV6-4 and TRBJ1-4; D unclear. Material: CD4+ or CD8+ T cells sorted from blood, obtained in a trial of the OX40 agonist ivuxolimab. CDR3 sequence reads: CASSAREVYEKLFF. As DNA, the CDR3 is TGTGCCAGCAGTGCCCGGGAGGTTTATGAAAAACTGTTTTTT.